This T cell receptor (beta chain) was sequenced in a study of T-cell reconstitution after alpha-beta-depleted transplantation in children. Trimming pared 5 bases from V and 5 bases from J, leaving 15 bases between. Germline V gene sequence: CDR1 LNHDA, CDR2 SQIVND (reference sequence). The CDR3 covers 14 residues. The study, taken as a whole, reports: Diversity of TCRbeta at day 60 was high in some patients, arising from surviving recipient T cells and thymic progenitors. Approximately two months post-transplant, alpha-beta T cells reportedly originated from several hundred expanded graft clones. Diversity and T-cell counts at one year after transplant derived mostly from new T cells.

Concerning this clonotype itself: What it binds is unknown.

Preparation of the TCRbeta library was carried out with unique molecular identifiers. One entry per CDR3 protein, called by TCRdb with MiXCR from the PCR reads. The table includes about 980,000 distinct CDR3 sequences, 25% to 30% detected once. This chain joins TRBV19 and TRBJ1-2; maybe TRBD1 (5 bases). This clonotype originated in a boy in the first two years of life who had a stem cell transplant for SCID, so the T cells may come from the graft donor. The material sequenced was PBMCs, mostly from graft donor cells, taken 360 days after TCRalphabeta/CD19-depleted stem cell transplant. CDR3: CASSVRQSPYGYTF. The CDR3 nucleotides are TGTGCCAGTAGTGTCAGACAGTCTCCATATGGCTACACCTTC. The full variable domain, with the rest looked up from reference TRBV19 and TRBJ1-2, is DGGITQSPKYLFRKEGQNVTLSCEQNLNHDAMYWYRQDPGQGLRLIYYSQIVNDFQKGDIAEGYSVSREKKESFPLTVTSAQKNPTAFYLCASSVRQSPYGYTFGSGTRLTVV.